The 5 T cell receptor beta chains listed next were all sequenced from one sample in a study of cytomegalovirus exposure and HLA in healthy donors. PCR used 60 Vbeta primers and 13 Jbeta primers. Method: immunoSEQ multiplex PCR; TCRdb's copy keeps in-frame clones and lacks some. The data contain 100,000 to 150,000 clones, less than 90% of them seen just once; the ten biggest clones take up 20%. Sequencing was performed on PBMCs. The receptors derive from a man in his late teens or twenties in good health and CMV-seropositive.

This clone has only a few counts. V is TRBV19 and J is TRBJ1-4; 7 positions match TRBD1. Germline assignment: CDR1 LNHDA and CDR2 SQIVND (reference sequence). The CDR3 runs to 12 residues. The V gene end was trimmed by 8 bases and the J gene end by 8 bases; junction bases not matched to a gene: 5. The CDR3 bases are TGTGCCAGTCACAGGGGAGACGAAAAACTGTTTTTT. It encodes CASHRGDEKLFF. The full variable domain, in which reference TRBV19 and TRBJ1-4 provide the parts outside the CDR3, is DGGITQSPKYLFRKEGQNVTLSCEQNLNHDAMYWYRQDPGQGLRLIYYSQIVNDFQKGDIAEGYSVSREKKESFPLTVTSAQKNPTAFYLCASHRGDEKLFFGSGTQLSVL.

The V call is TRBV4-2, the J call TRBJ2-3; D gene uncertain. The CDR3 has 14 amino acids. CDR1 is LGHNA and CDR2 is YNFKEQ in the germline V gene. The ends were cut back, 4 bases at V and 4 bases at J, with 12 bases in the middle. The CDR3 DNA sequence: TGTGCCAGCAGCCCCGAAGCAGGCGCAGATACGCAGTATTTT. As protein: CASSPEAGADTQYF.

This chain joins TRBV5-4 and TRBJ1-1, with D perhaps matching TRBD1 (5 bases). CDR3 length: 15 residues. CDR1 is SGHNT, CDR2 YYREEE, per germline (reference sequence). V was trimmed by 4 bases and J by 4 bases, leaving 17 bases between them. The CDR3 region has the DNA TGTGCCAGCAGCCCGGGGGGGATGGACCGCACTGAAGCTTTCTTT. Amino acids: CASSPGGMDRTEAFF.

The rearrangement links TRBV28 to TRBJ1-6; D unresolved. CDR1 and CDR2 (germline): MDHEN, SYDVKM. There are 14 residues in the CDR3. The CDR3 loop reads CACRRAGNNSPLHF. CDR3 coding DNA: TGTGCATGCAGGAGGGCTGGGAATAATTCACCCCTCCACTTT.

This sequence joins TRBV9 and TRBJ2-2; TRBD1 is a possible D gene (5 bases). The CDR3 is 14 amino acids. Germline CDR1 is SGDLS and CDR2 is YYNGEE. With 4 bases removed from V and 11 bases from J, the gap between germline ends came to 18 bases. The DNA of the CDR3 is TGTGCCAGCAGCCCGAAGACAGCTACGATAGAGCTGTTTTTT. Protein sequence: CASSPKTATIELFF.